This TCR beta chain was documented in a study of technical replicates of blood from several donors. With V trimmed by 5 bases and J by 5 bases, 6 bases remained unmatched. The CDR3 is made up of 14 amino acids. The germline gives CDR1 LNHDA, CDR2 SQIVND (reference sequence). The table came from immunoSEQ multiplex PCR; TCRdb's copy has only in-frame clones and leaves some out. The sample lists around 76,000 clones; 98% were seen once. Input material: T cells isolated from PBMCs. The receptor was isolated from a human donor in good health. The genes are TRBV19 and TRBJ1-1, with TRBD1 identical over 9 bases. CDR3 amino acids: CASSYTGGLTEAFF. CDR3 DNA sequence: TGTGCCAGTAGTTACACAGGGGGCTTGACTGAAGCTTTCTTT.